The 27 T cell receptor beta chains reported below all come from one sample, sequenced in a study of post-analysis software for immune sequencing data. Study-wide results and limits: Higher frequency in patients than in controls was seen for about five TRBV segments, with TRBV5-6, TRBV5-1 and TRBV20-1 among them.

For these TCRs, the target antigens are not known. The authors incorporated unique molecular identifiers into the TCR beta cDNA libraries. MiXCR, applied by TCRdb to the PCR reads, yields one record per CDR3 protein. This table has 700,000 to 800,000 distinct CDR3 sequences, roughly 27% appearing once. Material for sequencing was blood. The receptors derive from a girl between 10 and 17 years old with multiple sclerosis.

V gene TRBV2 combines with J gene TRBJ2-7; the match to TRBD2 covers 8 bases. J gave up 2 bases and V 3 bases, and 6 bases lay outside the gene matches. The CDR3 is 15 amino acids. Germline-derived CDR1 and CDR2 are SNHLY and FYNNEI. CDR3 region: CASSDVTSETYEQYF. The CDR3 DNA reads TGTGCCAGCAGTGATGTGACTAGCGAGACCTACGAGCAGTACTTC. Complete variable domain (other parts from reference TRBV2 and TRBJ2-7): EPEVTQTPSHQVTQMGQEVILRCVPISNHLYFYWYRQILGQKVEFLVSFYNNEISEKSEIFDDQFSVERPDGSNFTLKIRSTKLEDSAMYFCASSDVTSETYEQYFGPGTRLTVT.

This chain links TRBV27 with TRBJ2-5; D is possibly TRBD2 (6 bases). Per germline, CDR1 MNHEY and CDR2 SMNVEV (reference sequence). V shed 3 bases and J shed 8 bases, with 13 bases lying between them. This CDR3 is 13 amino acids long. CDR3 sequence (DNA): TGTGCCAGCAGTTTTGTAGGAGGGTCAACCCAGTACTTC. It is translated as CASSFVGGSTQYF.

About this clonotype: This sequence may be a read error, since a much larger clone differs from it by one base. The chain links TRBV11-2 to TRBJ2-7; D uncertain. The germline V gene encodes CDR1 SGHAT and CDR2 FQNNGV. The length of the CDR3 is 13 residues. The V end was cut by 0 bases, the J end by 12 bases, with 15 bases between. The CDR3 DNA reads as TGTGCCAGCAGCTTAGATGGCAACGGGCTCCGGTACTTC. Protein product: CASSLDGNGLRYF. Drawing the rest from reference TRBV11-2 and TRBJ2-7, the complete variable domain is EAGVAQSPRYKIIEKRQSVAFWCNPISGHATLYWYQQILGQGPKLLIQFQNNGVVDDSQLPKDRFSAERLKGVDSTLKIQPAKLEDSAVYLCASSLDGNGLRYFGPGTRLTVT.

In its sample, this clonotype was seen a few times. The J gene is TRBJ2-5, the V gene TRBV20-1, with D perhaps matching TRBD2 (6 bases). The DNA end favors TRBJ2-7, so the J call may be wrong. Germline assignment: CDR1 DFQATT and CDR2 SNEGSKA (reference sequence). The CDR3 contains 14 residues. CDR3: CSASLAVGGYEQYF. The CDR3 DNA is TGCAGTGCTAGTCTGGCGGTCGGGGGCTACGAGCAGTACTTC.

This clonotype occurred a few times. This chain uses TRBV2 with TRBJ2-7; 11 bases agree with TRBD2. The CDR3 spans 14 residues. Losses at the gene ends were 9 bases for V and 2 bases for J; bases not matched to a gene: 6. Germline V gives CDR1 SNHLY, CDR2 FYNNEI. This chain's CDR3 is CASQGLAETYEQYF. As DNA, the CDR3 is TGTGCCAGTCAGGGACTAGCGGAAACCTACGAGCAGTACTTC.

The chain recombines TRBV12-3 or TRBV12-4 with TRBJ1-5; 9 bases line up with TRBD1. The CDR3 totals 16 residues. V dropped 6 bases and J dropped 3; count of bases not matched to a gene: 9. As DNA, the CDR3 is TGTGCCAGCAGGGTGCGTGGGGACAGGGTCAATCAGCCCCAGCATTTT. It yields the protein CASRVRGDRVNQPQHF.

This clonotype appeared a few times. The CDR3 loop is CSVARSGGSMYEQYF. CDR3 DNA: TGCAGCGTTGCAAGGTCTGGCGGGAGTATGTACGAGCAGTACTTC. The chain joins TRBV29-1 to TRBJ2-7, with 7 bases that match TRBD2. The CDR3 is made up of 15 amino acids. J was trimmed by 4 bases and V by 4 bases; bases with no gene match: 13. CDR1 is SQVTM and CDR2 is ANQGSEA in the germline V gene.

The chain joins TRBV4-1 to TRBJ2-7; possibly TRBD1 or TRBD2 for D (5 bases each). This CDR3 comprises 11 residues. The V gene's germline CDR1 is MGHRA and CDR2 YSYEKL. Trimming removed 10 bases at V and 6 bases at J, with 13 bases between. As DNA, the CDR3 is TGCGCCACCCCTATCGGGGCCGAGCAGTACTTC. Translated: CATPIGAEQYF.

On this clonotype itself: Just one base apart from a much larger clone, this may be a read error. The J gene is TRBJ2-7, the V gene TRBV12-3 or TRBV12-4; D possibly uses TRBD1 or TRBD2 (5 bases each). Trimming stripped 8 bases from V and 3 bases from J, with 17 bases between. The CDR3 extends over 14 amino acids. CDR3 DNA: TGTGCCAGCGGGCGCGCCGGGGCAGACTACGAGCAGTACTTC. It encodes CASGRAGADYEQYF.

The rearrangement uses TRBV15 and TRBJ2-2, with D hard to call. Germline loops: CDR1 LNHNV, CDR2 YYDKDF (reference sequence). The CDR3 is made up of 13 amino acids. V lost 3 bases and J lost 0, with 2 bases in between. For the CDR3, the DNA is TGTGCCACCAGCAGCCCGAACACCGGGGAGCTGTTTTTT. It is translated as CATSSPNTGELFF.

The chain is built from TRBV10-1 and TRBJ2-3, with TRBD2 as a possible D gene (5 bases). V was shortened by 0 bases and J by 0 bases, with 19 bases between the two germline ends. The CDR3 is 19 amino acids. Germline CDR1 WNHNN, CDR2 SYGVQD (reference sequence). The CDR3 region is CASSESRALQSPSTDTQYF. CDR3 coding DNA: TGCGCCAGCAGTGAGTCGAGGGCACTCCAAAGTCCTAGCACAGATACGCAGTATTTT.

This chain links TRBV24-1 with TRBJ2-1; D is unclear. This CDR3 has 15 residues. The germline V and J ends were trimmed by 5 bases and 6 bases, with 16 bases remaining between them. Germline lookup yields CDR1 KGHDR and CDR2 SFDVKD. CDR3 bases: TGTGCCACCAGTGGGGCCGGGCTAGATCCCAATGAGCAGTTCTTC. This sequence encodes CATSGAGLDPNEQFF.

The chain couples TRBV2 to TRBJ2-1, with 12 bases lining up with TRBD1. This CDR3 is 15 amino acids long. From germline, CDR1 is SNHLY and CDR2 FYNNEI. The ends lost 8 bases at V and 10 bases at J; junction bases unmatched: 12. The CDR3 loop reads CASVSGTGGAGEQFF. CDR3 in DNA: TGTGCCAGCGTTTCCGGGACAGGGGGCGCGGGGGAGCAGTTCTTC.

In its sample, this clonotype was seen a few times. The chain employs TRBV9 and TRBJ1-2; 8 bases agree with TRBD1. The ends lost 4 bases at V and 7 bases at J; junction bases unmatched: 6. The CDR3 is 13 amino acids. Per the germline V gene, CDR1 is SGDLS and CDR2 is YYNGEE. The CDR3 sequence: CASSPSGGSGYTF. The DNA for the CDR3 is TGTGCCAGCAGCCCCTCAGGGGGCTCTGGCTACACCTTC.

The chain joins TRBV29-1 to TRBJ1-1, with 8 bases that match TRBD1. CDR3 length: 13 amino acids. The germline V gene has CDR1 SQVTM and CDR2 ANQGSEA. V trimming: 4 bases; J trimming: 11 bases; junction bases outside the gene matches: 12. In DNA, the CDR3 is TGCAGCGTTGGGGCAGGGGGCGCGTTTTCCGCTTTCTTT. Translating gives CSVGAGGAFSAFF.

This chain connects TRBV7-2 to TRBJ1-1; D is uncertain. The germline V gene has CDR1 SGHTA and CDR2 FQGNSA. This CDR3 comprises 12 residues. The V and J ends lost 8 bases and 5 bases respectively, with 12 bases between them. CDR3 in DNA: TGTGCCAGCGCGTCGGGAGGGACTGAAGCTTTCTTT. Protein: CASASGGTEAFF.

This clonotype was seen more than once but under ten times. The rearrangement joins TRBV7-9 to TRBJ2-5; 10 bases are shared with TRBD1. This CDR3 contains 15 residues. With V trimmed by 5 bases and J by 11 bases, 14 bases remained unmatched. CDR1 is SEHNR and CDR2 is FQNEAQ in the germline V gene (reference sequence). The CDR3 DNA reads TGTGCCAGCAGCCCATCAACGGGACAGGGGAATGTGCAGTACTTC. As protein: CASSPSTGQGNVQYF. Full variable domain (outside the CDR3, taken from reference TRBV7-9 and TRBJ2-5): DTGVSQNPRHKITKRGQNVTFRCDPISEHNRLYWYRQTLGQGPEFLTYFQNEAQLEKSRLLSDRFSAERPKGSFSTLEIQRTEQGDSAMYLCASSPSTGQGNVQYFGPGTRLLVL.

This clonotype was observed a few times. The rearrangement uses TRBV5-5 and TRBJ2-7; no firm D call. In germline, CDR1 is SGHKS, CDR2 YYEKEE (reference sequence). Trimming pared 4 bases from V and 5 bases from J, leaving 13 bases between. CDR3 length equals 13 residues. The CDR3 DNA sequence: TGTGCCAGCAGCGTTGGCCTCCTGAACGAGCAGTACTTC. Translating it yields CASSVGLLNEQYF.

The rearrangement links TRBV29-1 to TRBJ2-4; D unresolved. From germline, CDR1 is SQVTM and CDR2 ANQGSEA. CDR3 length: 12 amino acids. With 6 bases removed from V and 0 bases from J, the gap between germline ends came to 6 bases. The CDR3: CSVPGAKNIQYF. The CDR3 nucleotides read TGCAGCGTGCCCGGAGCCAAAAACATTCAGTACTTC.

This chain joins TRBV2 and TRBJ2-3; no definite D call. The length of the CDR3 is 12 residues. V was pared by 4 bases and J by 6 bases, with 8 bases between. Looked up from germline, CDR1 is SNHLY and CDR2 is FYNNEI. This CDR3 is CASSGSIDTQYF. DNA for the CDR3: TGTGCCAGCAGTGGGTCCATCGATACGCAGTATTTT.

The V and J genes are TRBV6-2 or TRBV6-3 and TRBJ1-5, with 7 bases lining up with TRBD1. V gave up 5 bases and J gave up 3 bases; unmatched junction bases: 10. This CDR3 has 16 amino acids. Germline loops: CDR1 MNHEY, CDR2 SVGEGT. The CDR3 reads CASSTRTGMFNQPQHF. CDR3 nucleotide sequence: TGTGCCAGCAGTACGCGGACAGGTATGTTCAATCAGCCCCAGCATTTT.

The chain recombines TRBV28 with TRBJ1-2; 10 nucleotides line up with TRBD1. CDR1 MDHEN and CDR2 SYDVKM come from the germline V gene. Unmatched junction bases numbered 4, after V lost 5 bases and J lost 4 bases. This CDR3 has 14 amino acids. The CDR3 DNA sequence: TGTGCCAGCAGTCCATGGACAGGGGGCTATGGCTACACCTTC. Protein: CASSPWTGGYGYTF.

The rearrangement uses TRBV29-1 and TRBJ2-5; 7 positions agree with TRBD1. The last part of the DNA fits TRBJ2-7 better; the J call may be wrong. CDR1 SQVTM and CDR2 ANQGSEA come from the germline V gene. The CDR3 extends over 13 amino acids. CDR3 amino acids: CSVQTGKGDEQYF. CDR3 nucleotides: TGCAGCGTGCAGACAGGGAAGGGTGACGAGCAGTACTTC.

As for this clonotype: This may stem from a read error, because a much larger clone lies one nucleotide away. The rearrangement links TRBV20-1 to TRBJ2-7; maybe TRBD2 (6 bases). Germline CDR1 is DFQATT and CDR2 is SNEGSKA (reference sequence). CDR3 length: 12 residues. Trimming took 6 bases from V and 4 from J, leaving 13 bases between them. CDR3 DNA sequence: TGCAGTGCAAATAGCGGCCGTTACGAGCAGTACTTC. As protein: CSANSGRYEQYF.

In the case of this clonotype: A junction end diverges from the germline sequence, so it may reflect a read error. The J gene is TRBJ1-1, the V gene TRBV7-9, with D possibly TRBD1 on 5 matching bases. The CDR3 runs to 17 residues. The germline CDR1 and CDR2 sequences are SEHNR and FQNEAQ (reference sequence). CDR3 in DNA: TGTGCCGGCAGCGGCTTCAGGGCCCACGACAAAAACACTGAAGCTTTCTTT. Its protein product is CAGSGFRAHDKNTEAFF.

This clonotype was detected only once. A much bigger clone sits one base away, suggesting this may be a read error. The chain combines TRBV4-3 with TRBJ2-6, with D unresolved. Germline V gene lookup returns CDR1 LGHNA and CDR2 YSLEER. CDR3 size: 18 residues. CDR3 DNA: TGCGTCAGCAGCCAAGATAATCAGGTGTGGTCTGGGGCCAACGTCCTGACTTTC. Translated, it gives CVSSQDNQVWSGANVLTF.

This clonotype turned up a few times. The chain couples TRBV6-2 or TRBV6-3 to TRBJ2-7; tentatively, D is TRBD1 or TRBD2 (5 bases each). The V end lost 5 bases, the J end lost 11 bases, and 13 bases lay between the germline ends. The germline CDR1 and CDR2 sequences are MNHEY and SVGEGT. This CDR3 region has 11 residues. The CDR3 spells CASSMGTVKYF. CDR3 DNA: TGTGCCAGCAGTATGGGGACCGTTAAGTACTTC.